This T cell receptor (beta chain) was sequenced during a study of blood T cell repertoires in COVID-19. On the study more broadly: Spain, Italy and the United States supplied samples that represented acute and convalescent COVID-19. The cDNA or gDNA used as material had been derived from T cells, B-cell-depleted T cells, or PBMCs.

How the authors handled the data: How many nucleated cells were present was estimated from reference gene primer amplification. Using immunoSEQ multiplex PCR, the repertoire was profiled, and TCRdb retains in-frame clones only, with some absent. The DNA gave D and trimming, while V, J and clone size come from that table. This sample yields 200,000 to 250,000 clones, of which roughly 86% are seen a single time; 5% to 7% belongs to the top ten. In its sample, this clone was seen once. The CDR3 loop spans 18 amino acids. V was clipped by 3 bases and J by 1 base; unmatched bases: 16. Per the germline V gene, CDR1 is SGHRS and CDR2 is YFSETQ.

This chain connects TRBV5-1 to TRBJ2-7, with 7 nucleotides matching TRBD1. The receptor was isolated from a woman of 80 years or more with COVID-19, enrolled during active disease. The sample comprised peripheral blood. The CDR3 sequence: CASSSTANPGGASYEQYF. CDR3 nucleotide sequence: TGCGCCAGCAGCTCCACGGCAAACCCAGGGGGAGCTTCCTACGAGCAGTACTTC. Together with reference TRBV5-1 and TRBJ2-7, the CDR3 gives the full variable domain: KAGVTQTPRYLIKTRGQQVTLSCSPISGHRSVSWYQQTPGQGLQFLFEYFSETQRNKGNFPGRFSGRQFSNSRSEMNVSTLELGDSALYLCASSSTANPGGASYEQYFGPGTRLTVT.